The sequence of this T cell receptor beta chain was determined in a study of blood T cell repertoires in COVID-19. Whole-study context: Italy, Spain and the United States were the sources of the convalescent and acute COVID-19 samples. The cDNA or gDNA used as material had been derived from T cells, B-cell-depleted T cells, or PBMCs.

Authors' data handling: Reference gene primer amplification gave estimated nucleated cell counts. TCRdb keeps only in-frame clones here, not all; method: immunoSEQ multiplex PCR. V and J calls and clone size come straight from that table; D and trimming were deduced from the DNA. This sample has around 84,000 clones, with roughly 78% found just once. This clone has more than one count but fewer than ten. Distinct nucleotide sequences in the sample also encode this CDR3. Seattle enrolled patients during active infection and tracked them longitudinally. Material: peripheral blood. The receptor comes from a man in his sixties with COVID-19, enrolled during active disease.

CDR3 in amino acids: CASSLTGNYGYTF. For the CDR3, the DNA is TGTGCCAGCAGTCTTACAGGGAACTATGGCTACACCTTC. J is TRBJ1-2 and V is TRBV12-3 or TRBV12-4, with D possibly matching TRBD1 (6 bases). CDR3 length: 13 amino acids. V lost 5 bases and J lost 2, with 9 bases in between.